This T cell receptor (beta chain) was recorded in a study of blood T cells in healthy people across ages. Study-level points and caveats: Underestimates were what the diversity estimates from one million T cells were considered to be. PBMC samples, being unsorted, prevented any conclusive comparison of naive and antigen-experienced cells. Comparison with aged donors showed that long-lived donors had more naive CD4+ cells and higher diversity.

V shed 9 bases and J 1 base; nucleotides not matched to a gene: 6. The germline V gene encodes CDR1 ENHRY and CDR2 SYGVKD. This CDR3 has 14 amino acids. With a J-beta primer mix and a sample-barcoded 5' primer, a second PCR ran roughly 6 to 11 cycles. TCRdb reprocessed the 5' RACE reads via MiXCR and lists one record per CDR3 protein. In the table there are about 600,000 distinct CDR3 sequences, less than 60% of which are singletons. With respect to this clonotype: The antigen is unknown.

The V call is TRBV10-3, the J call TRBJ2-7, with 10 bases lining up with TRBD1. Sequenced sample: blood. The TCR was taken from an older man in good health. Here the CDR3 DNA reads TGTGCCATTAGGACAGGGGGTTCATCCTACGAGCAGTACTTC. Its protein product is CAIRTGGSSYEQYF.